The 31 T cell receptor beta chains given below trace back to one sample, sequenced in a study of Graves' ophthalmopathy and Graves' hyperthyroidism. Amplification from RNA transcripts yielded the TCR beta CDR3 regions. Investigators did first-round RT-PCR with HTBI primers, then second-round multiplex PCR. TCRdb passed the multiplex PCR reads through MiXCR, listing each CDR3 protein once. The sample has 500,000 to 800,000 distinct CDR3 sequences, about 38% seen once; the top ten hold over 2.5%. The sequenced sample consisted of peripheral blood. These receptors were obtained from an adult man with Graves' ophthalmopathy.

This clonotype was counted a single time. V is TRBV10-3 and J is TRBJ2-2, with D perhaps matching TRBD1 (6 bases). V lost 3 bases, J lost 6 bases, and 14 bases lay in between. The germline CDR1 and CDR2 sequences are ENHRY and SYGVKD. This CDR3 region has 15 residues. The CDR3 loop reads CAISDRAGVAGELFF. DNA for the CDR3: TGTGCCATCAGTGACCGGGCAGGGGTTGCCGGGGAGCTGTTTTTT.

Worth noting for this clonotype: The CDR3 end shows no conserved phenylalanine or tryptophan, and so a read error is likely. This chain connects TRBV2 to TRBJ2-5; D may match TRBD1 or TRBD2 (6 bases each). Trimming removed 5 bases at V and 4 bases at J, with 17 bases between. CDR1 is SNHLY and CDR2 is FYNNEI in the germline V gene. The CDR3 runs 15 residues. The CDR3 sequence is CASSLWGAQGETQYS. The CDR3 nucleotides read TGTGCCAGCAGTTTATGGGGGGCGCAGGGAGAGACCCAGTACTCC.

Ten or more counts support this clonotype. The chain links TRBV20-1 to TRBJ1-2; no reliable D call. This CDR3 has 14 amino acids. V was cut by 1 base and J by 4 bases, with 13 bases left in between. The germline V gene has CDR1 DFQATT and CDR2 SNEGSKA (reference sequence). The CDR3 DNA follows: TGCAGTGCTAGAGGGGTCCGGGCCAGCTATGGCTACACCTTC. Residues: CSARGVRASYGYTF.

The table lists this clonotype with a few counts. The chain uses TRBV30 and TRBJ1-1; no definite D call. With 3 bases removed from V and 1 base from J, the gap between germline ends came to 9 bases. This CDR3 comprises 13 residues. Germline values: CDR1 GTSNPN, CDR2 SVGIG (reference sequence). CDR3 DNA sequence: TGTGCCTGGAGGGGTCAGGAGAACACTGAAGCTTTCTTT. Amino acid sequence: CAWRGQENTEAFF.

The chain joins TRBV11-2 to TRBJ2-2; possibly TRBD1 for D (5 bases). The germline CDR1 and CDR2 sequences are SGHAT and FQNNGV. This CDR3 spans 16 amino acids. The germline V and J ends were trimmed by 10 bases and 4 bases, with 22 bases remaining between them. In DNA, the CDR3 is TGTGCCAATGGGGCTACCCACGCCTCTCCCACCGGGGAGCTGTTTTTT. Protein: CANGATHASPTGELFF.

This clonotype was detected only once. J is TRBJ2-7 and V is TRBV10-2, with 11 bases fitting TRBD2. With 7 bases clipped from V and 2 bases from J, the junction kept 13 bases outside the gene matches. CDR3 length equals 17 residues. CDR1 and CDR2 (germline): WSHSY, SAAADI. The CDR3 bases are TGCGCCAGCAAAACAGGGACGGGGACTAGCGGAGCCTACGAGCAGTACTTC. It encodes CASKTGTGTSGAYEQYF.

This clonotype was seen more than once but under ten times. The chain combines TRBV5-1 with TRBJ2-5; D tentatively reads TRBD1 or TRBD2 (5 bases each). The CDR3 length is 14 residues. The V end was cut by 3 bases, the J end by 1 base, with 10 bases between. Looked up from germline, CDR1 is SGHRS and CDR2 is YFSETQ. CDR3 nucleotide sequence: TGCGCCAGCAGCTGGGGACCGAGCCAAGAGACCCAGTACTTC. Translating gives CASSWGPSQETQYF.

There are many counts of this clonotype. V usage is TRBV20-1 and J usage is TRBJ2-2, with TRBD2 matching over 10 bases. Looked up from germline, CDR1 is DFQATT and CDR2 is SNEGSKA (reference sequence). J gave up 3 bases and V 2 bases, and 0 bases lay outside the gene matches. The CDR3 has 14 residues. The CDR3 sequence: CSARLAGDTGELFF. CDR3 bases: TGCAGTGCTAGACTAGCGGGGGACACCGGGGAGCTGTTTTTT.

The rearrangement links TRBV2 to TRBJ2-7, with 11 bases fitting TRBD2. V lost 6 bases and J lost 6; bases outside the gene matches: 7. This CDR3 comprises 14 residues. The germline V gene encodes CDR1 SNHLY and CDR2 FYNNEI. The CDR3 sequence is CASRLPGLAVEQYF. The CDR3 coding sequence is TGTGCCAGCAGGCTACCGGGACTAGCGGTCGAGCAGTACTTC.

This clonotype has at least ten counts. The rearrangement joins TRBV27 to TRBJ2-5; 8 bases are a match to TRBD1. This CDR3 is built from 13 residues. V was clipped by 3 bases and J by 4 bases; unmatched bases: 1. The germline V gene encodes CDR1 MNHEY and CDR2 SMNVEV (reference sequence). The CDR3 nucleotides are TGTGCCAGCAGTTTCGACAGGGGAGAGACCCAGTACTTC. Translation: CASSFDRGETQYF.

The J gene is TRBJ1-1, the V gene TRBV12-3 or TRBV12-4; D unclear. V lost 6 bases and J 8 bases, leaving 10 bases between the germline ends. The CDR3 is 11 residues long. CDR3 amino acids: CASSIRREAFF. As DNA, the CDR3 is TGTGCCAGCAGCATTAGACGGGAAGCTTTCTTT.

About this clonotype itself: This may stem from a read error, because a much larger clone lies one nucleotide away. The V and J genes are TRBV12-3 or TRBV12-4 and TRBJ1-3; no reliable D call. The CDR3 runs 11 residues. CDR3 in amino acids: CASSYPNTIDF. CDR3 DNA: TGTGCCAGCAGTTACCCCAACACCATAGATTTT.

On this clonotype: A much larger clone lies a single base off, so this may be a read error. The rearrangement joins TRBV7-2 to TRBJ2-2; D possibly uses TRBD1 or TRBD2 (6 bases each). CDR1 is SGHTA and CDR2 is FQGNSA in the germline V gene. The CDR3 covers 17 residues. V gave up 5 bases and J gave up 3 bases, with 19 bases separating them. As DNA, the CDR3 is TGTGCCAGCAGCCCCCTCAGGAGGGCAGGGGACACCGGGGAGCTGTTTTTT. Translation gives CASSPLRRAGDTGELFF.

Note on this clonotype: This could be a read error, since a much larger clone is one nucleotide away. This chain connects TRBV5-1 to TRBJ1-1; D gene uncertain. V lost 5 bases, J lost 1 base, and 12 bases lay in between. This CDR3 is built from 14 residues. Germline V gene data show CDR1 as SGHRS and CDR2 as YFSETQ. CDR3 sequence reads: CASSHGRENTEAFF. As DNA, the CDR3 is TGCGCCAGCAGTCACGGACGGGAGAACACTGAAGCTTTCTTT. Looking up the rest from reference TRBV5-1 and TRBJ1-1 gives the full variable domain: KAGVTQTPRYLIKTRGQQVTLSCSPISGHRSVSWYQQTPGQGLQFLFEYFSETQRNKGNFPGRFSGRQFSNSRSEMNVSTLELGDSALYLCASSHGRENTEAFFGQGTRLTVV.

The CDR3 coding sequence is TGTGCCAGCAGCTTAGGTCTGGCGTATCCAGTCTACAATGAGCAGTTCTTC. Amino acid sequence: CASSLGLAYPVYNEQFF. V usage is TRBV7-9 and J usage is TRBJ2-5; D unresolved. TRBJ2-1 explains the end of the DNA better; the J call may be wrong. In germline, CDR1 is SEHNR, CDR2 FQNEAQ (reference sequence). The CDR3 loop spans 17 amino acids.

The chain links TRBV24-1 to TRBJ2-5; the match to TRBD1 covers 10 bases. The CDR3 runs 14 residues. Germline lookup yields CDR1 KGHDR and CDR2 SFDVKD. V shed 12 bases, J shed 4 bases, and the junction held 10 bases outside the gene matches. The CDR3 is CAWTRTGGGETQYF. The CDR3 region has the DNA TGTGCCTGGACCAGGACAGGGGGGGGAGAGACCCAGTACTTC.

V is TRBV29-1 and J is TRBJ2-5; D not resolved. The CDR3 runs 13 residues. Deletions cut 4 bases from V and 7 bases from J, with 16 bases between. Germline V lookup: CDR1 SQVTM, CDR2 ANQGSEA. Here the CDR3 reads CSVASVIGWTQYF. In DNA, the CDR3 is TGCAGCGTTGCAAGTGTCATAGGATGGACCCAGTACTTC.

Comments on this clonotype: Since a much larger clone is just one base distant, this may be a read error. The rearrangement joins TRBV20-1 to TRBJ1-6, with D hard to call. Germline CDR1 is DFQATT and CDR2 is SNEGSKA (reference sequence). CDR3 length equals 14 residues. The germline V and J ends were trimmed by 1 base and 9 bases, with 13 bases remaining between them. CDR3 bases: TGCAGTGCTAGAGGTCCCCGGCGGGGTTCACCCCTCCACTTT. Protein product: CSARGPRRGSPLHF.

This clonotype was found many times. The chain joins TRBV20-1 to TRBJ1-2, with D possibly TRBD1 on 5 matching bases. This CDR3 has 14 residues. Deletions cut 0 bases from V and 8 bases from J, with 16 bases between. The germline V gene encodes CDR1 DFQATT and CDR2 SNEGSKA (reference sequence). CDR3 coding DNA: TGCAGTGCTAGAGATACGATAAGGGGTGACGGCTACACCTTC. Amino acid sequence: CSARDTIRGDGYTF.

The chain is built from TRBV4-1 and TRBJ1-3; D is unresolved. V lost 1 base to trimming and J lost 4 bases, with 11 bases between them. This CDR3 is built from 15 residues. Germline V gives CDR1 MGHRA, CDR2 YSYEKL. The chain's CDR3 is CASSQVVQKGNTIYF. DNA of the CDR3: TGCGCCAGCAGCCAAGTGGTCCAAAAGGGAAACACCATATATTTT.

This clonotype has a handful of counts. The chain carries TRBV27 and TRBJ1-2, with TRBD1 as a possible D gene (5 bases). The CDR3 has 12 residues. CDR1 MNHEY and CDR2 SMNVEV come from the germline V gene (reference sequence). The V end lost 6 bases, the J end lost 8 bases, and 13 bases lay between the germline ends. The CDR3: CASSQKGRGYTF. The CDR3 DNA is TGTGCCAGCAGCCAGAAGGGGCGCGGCTACACCTTC.

The chain recombines TRBV24-1 with TRBJ2-7; D unresolved. Germline V CDR1 and CDR2: KGHDR, SFDVKD. The V and J ends lost 5 bases and 3 bases respectively, with 13 bases between them. The CDR3 covers 14 residues. The CDR3 region is CATSGVGSVYEQYF. CDR3 sequence (DNA): TGTGCCACCAGTGGGGTAGGGTCCGTCTACGAGCAGTACTTC.

The chain employs TRBV20-1 and TRBJ2-7, with 10 bases identical to TRBD2. V lost 0 bases to trimming and J lost 0 bases; unmatched junction nucleotides: 8. CDR1 DFQATT and CDR2 SNEGSKA come from the germline V gene (reference sequence). The CDR3 sequence is 17 residues long. CDR3 bases: TGCAGTGCTAGAGAGGGAGCGGGAGGGCCGAGCTCCTACGAGCAGTACTTC. It specifies CSAREGAGGPSSYEQYF.

The CDR3 DNA is TGTGCCAGCAGTGCTATAACAGGGGGCGATCAGCCCCAGCATTTT. It specifies CASSAITGGDQPQHF. The chain joins TRBV25-1 to TRBJ1-5; TRBD1 matches at 9 bases. CDR3 length: 15 residues. Germline V gene data show CDR1 as MGHDK and CDR2 as SYGVNS. With V trimmed by 4 bases and J by 5 bases, 6 bases remained unmatched.

This chain links TRBV25-1 with TRBJ1-6; a possible D gene is TRBD1 (5 bases). The CDR3 spans 13 residues. Germline loops: CDR1 MGHDK, CDR2 SYGVNS. The V gene lost 5 bases and the J gene lost 10 bases, with 12 bases spanning the gap. As DNA, the CDR3 is TGTGCCAGCAGTTGGGGGGATGGGTCACCCCTCCACTTT. It codes for CASSWGDGSPLHF.

The sample holds many counts of this clonotype. The chain couples TRBV6-5 to TRBJ2-7; 11 bases match TRBD2. The V segment lost 1 base and the J segment 1 base; nucleotides outside the gene matches: 0. Germline V gene lookup returns CDR1 MNHEY and CDR2 SVGAGI. The CDR3 consists of 15 residues. DNA for the CDR3: TGTGCCAGCAGTTACTTAGCGGGAGGGTCCTACGAGCAGTACTTC. This gives the protein CASSYLAGGSYEQYF.

A few counts support this clonotype. Possible read error: a much larger clone is one base away. The rearrangement links TRBV10-3 to TRBJ2-7; 8 bases line up with TRBD1. The CDR3 runs to 14 residues. J gave up 2 bases and V 4 bases, and 4 bases lay outside the gene matches. Germline lookup yields CDR1 ENHRY and CDR2 SYGVKD. CDR3 coding DNA: TGTGCCATCAGTGTACAGGGGGATGCCTACGAGCAGTACTTC. This codes for CAISVQGDAYEQYF.

This clonotype was recorded at least ten times. The V call is TRBV19, the J call TRBJ1-5, with D uncertain. The CDR3 length is 15 residues. V lost 2 bases and J lost 1, with 9 bases in between. CDR1 is LNHDA and CDR2 is SQIVND in the germline V gene (reference sequence). As DNA, the CDR3 is TGTGCCAGTAGTATATTCGGGGAGAGCAATCAGCCCCAGCATTTT. This translates into CASSIFGESNQPQHF.

This clonotype was detected ten times or more. CDR3 DNA: TGTGCCAGCAGCCAAGAGTTAAACGGGGAGCTGTTTTTT. This encodes CASSQELNGELFF. This chain connects TRBV14 to TRBJ2-2; no reliable D call. The CDR3 contains 13 residues. In germline, CDR1 is SGHDN, CDR2 FVKESK. V was pared by 0 bases and J by 7 bases, with 6 bases between.

J is TRBJ1-1 and V is TRBV9; D may be TRBD1 (6 bases). Trimming took 5 bases from V and 1 from J, leaving 15 bases between them. Per the germline V gene, CDR1 is SGDLS and CDR2 is YYNGEE. CDR3 size: 15 residues. The CDR3 DNA is TGTGCCAGCAGTGCCCGCGGGACAAGGAACACTGAAGCTTTCTTT. It yields the protein CASSARGTRNTEAFF. Looking up the rest from reference TRBV9 and TRBJ1-1 gives the full variable domain: DSGVTQTPKHLITATGQRVTLRCSPRSGDLSVYWYQQSLDQGLQFLIQYYNGEERAKGNILERFSAQQFPDLHSELNLSSLELGDSALYFCASSARGTRNTEAFFGQGTRLTVV.

This clonotype was seen ten or more times. CDR3 loop: CASSAGVRSNQPQHF. CDR3 nucleotides: TGTGCCAGCAGTGCAGGGGTTCGGAGCAATCAGCCCCAGCATTTT. This rearrangement joins TRBV12-3 or TRBV12-4 to TRBJ1-5; tentative D call: TRBD1 (6 bases). This CDR3 comprises 15 residues. Trimming stripped 5 bases from V and 1 base from J, with 12 bases between.